This T cell receptor beta chain was found in a study of T cell responses to AZD1222 COVID-19 vaccine. Clones were sequenced by immunoSEQ multiplex PCR, and TCRdb holds only the in-frame ones, with some missing. The sample gives under 140,000 clones, over 75% of which show up once; 3.5% to 5% is in the top ten. Per the germline V gene, CDR1 is SGHTA and CDR2 is FQGNSA. The V end lost 3 bases, the J end lost 3 bases, and 15 bases lay between the germline ends. This CDR3 is built from 15 residues. To note about this clone: Its antigen is unidentified.

Study results and caveats: White British ancestry dominated among donors, who included more females, and clonal diversity was possibly underestimated.

The receptor's source is an adult in good health. The rearrangement uses TRBV7-2 and TRBJ2-7, with TRBD2 as a possible D gene (6 bases). The sequencing used peripheral blood, collected on day 0 of AZD1222 vaccination. CDR3: CASSFGLNIGYEQYF. For the CDR3, the DNA is TGTGCCAGCAGCTTTGGACTAAATATAGGCTACGAGCAGTACTTC.